The entry below describes one TCR beta chain. Antigen: not known. This sample is part of a study of T cell responses to AZD1222 COVID-19 vaccine. Study-level findings and limits: Samples come after the peak T cell response, not at day 14. It should be noted that donors were predominantly white British and more often female, and clonal diversity was possibly underestimated. The breadth and depth of Spike-specific TCRs increased once two AZD1222 doses had been given.

The CDR3 has 13 amino acids. Germline values: CDR1 KGHDR, CDR2 SFDVKD. The junction had 5 bases not matched to a gene; V was cut back by 11 bases and J by 0 bases. Combined were second doses at about 4 or about 12 weeks. The table came from immunoSEQ multiplex PCR; TCRdb's copy has only in-frame clones and leaves some out. The sample has more than 150,000 clones, approximately 90% seen once. The clonotype was recovered from an adult who received the AZD1222 COVID-19 vaccine. The gene calls are TRBV24-1 and TRBJ2-5; 7 bases line up with TRBD1. The starting material was peripheral blood, obtained 28 days after the second AZD1222 dose. This CDR3 reads CAIQTGHQETQYF. The CDR3 DNA follows: TGTGCCATCCAGACAGGGCACCAAGAGACCCAGTACTTC.